The 29 T cell receptor beta chains in this list originate from one sample, sequenced in a study of blood T cell repertoires in COVID-19. Only in-frame clones appear in the TCRdb table, and some are missing; sequencing was by immunoSEQ multiplex PCR. The table has about 140,000 clones, roughly 80% seen once. The sequencing sample was made of peripheral blood. These receptors were obtained from a man aged 45 to 65 with acute or convalescent COVID-19.

The sample holds one count of this clone. The chain combines TRBV10-3 with TRBJ1-1; D uncertain. CDR3 length equals 11 residues. CDR1 is ENHRY, CDR2 SYGVKD, per germline. Trimming pared 2 bases from V and 10 bases from J, leaving 8 bases between. The CDR3 here is CAISEARGAFF. CDR3 nucleotide sequence: TGTGCCATCAGTGAGGCCCGGGGAGCTTTCTTT.

V is TRBV6-1 and J is TRBJ1-4; no clear D gene. The germline V gene has CDR1 MNHNS and CDR2 SASEGT. V lost 1 base to trimming and J lost 2 bases, with 11 bases between them. This CDR3 is 16 amino acids long. CDR3 loop: CASSEEKSSTNEKLFF. CDR3 nucleotide sequence: TGTGCCAGCAGTGAAGAAAAGAGTAGCACTAATGAAAAACTGTTTTTT.

The rearrangement uses TRBV10-1 and TRBJ2-7, with 7 bases identical to TRBD1. This CDR3 region has 13 residues. Germline CDR1 and CDR2: WNHNN and SYGVQD (reference sequence). Losses at the gene ends were 5 bases for V and 6 bases for J; bases not matched to a gene: 7. CDR3 nucleotides: TGCGCCAGCAGTAATACGCGACAGGGCGAGCAGTACGTC. Protein product: CASSNTRQGEQYV.

The chain carries TRBV3-1 (or the pseudogene TRBV3-2) and TRBJ2-7; 8 bases fit TRBD2. The germline CDR1 and CDR2 sequences are LGHDT and YNNKEL (reference sequence). The CDR3 extends over 16 amino acids. V lost 1 base and J lost 2; bases outside the gene matches: 7. The CDR3 DNA follows: TGTGCCAGCAGCCAAGGATCCAGCGGGGGCCCCTACGAGCAGTACTTC. Protein: CASSQGSSGGPYEQYF.

A few counts support this clone. The chain joins TRBV5-5 to TRBJ1-6; no firm D call. Germline loops: CDR1 SGHKS, CDR2 YYEKEE (reference sequence). This CDR3 has 15 residues. Trimming pared 1 base from V and 2 bases from J, leaving 7 bases between. In DNA, the CDR3 is TGTGCCAGCAGCTTGACGGGAACCTATAATTCACCCCTCCACTTT. It yields the protein CASSLTGTYNSPLHF.

The chain combines TRBV5-3 with TRBJ2-5; D may be TRBD2 (5 bases). TRBV5-3 qualifies as an ORF whose function is uncertain. Deletions cut 0 bases from V and 5 bases from J, with 14 bases between. The length of the CDR3 is 15 residues. This CDR3 is CARSLARTRRETQYF. CDR3 DNA sequence: TGTGCCAGAAGCTTGGCCAGGACCCGGAGGGAGACCCAGTACTTC.

The chain carries TRBV4-1 and TRBJ2-3, with D unclear. CDR3 size: 14 residues. The germline V and J ends were trimmed by 3 bases and 2 bases, with 9 bases remaining between them. Germline assignment: CDR1 MGHRA and CDR2 YSYEKL. The CDR3 DNA is TGCGCCAGCAGCCAGAGTCCTTACACAGATACGCAGTATTTT. Amino acid sequence: CASSQSPYTDTQYF.

The gene calls are TRBV4-1 and TRBJ1-2, with D perhaps TRBD1 (6 bases). Trimming shortened V by 1 base and J by 8 bases, and 11 bases separated the two germline ends. CDR1 is MGHRA, CDR2 YSYEKL, per germline. The CDR3 contains 13 residues. CDR3 bases: TGCGCCAGCAGCCAAGCAACAGGACAGGGCTACACCTTC. This translates into CASSQATGQGYTF.

This clone turned up a few times. The V gene is TRBV2, the J gene TRBJ1-4; 7 nucleotides align to TRBD1. The CDR3 contains 15 residues. V was clipped by 3 bases and J by 4 bases; unmatched bases: 5. CDR1 SNHLY and CDR2 FYNNEI come from the germline V gene. CDR3 sequence: CASSDVGQSNEKLFF. CDR3 coding DNA: TGTGCCAGCAGTGATGTGGGACAGAGTAATGAAAAACTGTTTTTT.

The chain combines TRBV2 with TRBJ1-4; no definite D call. Germline loops: CDR1 SNHLY, CDR2 FYNNEI. Deletions cut 6 bases from V and 8 bases from J, with 10 bases between. The CDR3 length is 12 residues. The CDR3 region is CASSPGLEKLFF. In nucleotides, the CDR3 is TGTGCCAGCAGCCCCGGGTTAGAAAAACTGTTTTTT.

The V gene is TRBV18, the J gene TRBJ2-5; D ambiguous. CDR1 is KGHSH and CDR2 is LQKENI in the germline V gene. The V end was cut by 2 bases, the J end by 5 bases, with 6 bases between. This CDR3 is built from 12 residues. This CDR3 reads CASSPKEETQYF. The CDR3 DNA sequence: TGTGCCAGCTCACCAAAGGAGGAGACCCAGTACTTC.

The chain uses TRBV9 and TRBJ1-6, with D tentatively TRBD1 (6 bases). Germline CDR1 is SGDLS and CDR2 is YYNGEE. The CDR3 covers 18 residues. The V gene lost 0 bases and the J gene lost 8 bases, with 21 bases spanning the gap. CDR3 protein: CASSVVSGGVTGDSPLHF. The CDR3, as DNA: TGTGCCAGCAGCGTAGTATCGGGGGGCGTGACCGGGGATTCACCCCTCCACTTT.

The chain joins TRBV11-2 to TRBJ2-7; maybe TRBD2 (5 bases). The CDR3 length is 13 residues. Germline V CDR1 and CDR2: SGHAT, FQNNGV. V shed 0 bases and J shed 7 bases, with 10 bases lying between them. The CDR3 loop is CASSLDGGLEQYF. CDR3 coding DNA: TGTGCCAGCAGCTTAGATGGTGGACTTGAGCAGTACTTC.

This chain links TRBV5-1 with TRBJ1-5, with 7 bases identical to TRBD1. Unmatched junction bases numbered 1, after V lost 0 bases and J lost 1 base. The CDR3 runs to 15 residues. Looked up from germline, CDR1 is SGHRS and CDR2 is YFSETQ. The CDR3 loop reads CASSLGTGSNQPQHF. CDR3 DNA sequence: TGCGCCAGCAGCTTGGGGACAGGCAGCAATCAGCCCCAGCATTTT.

This chain connects TRBV3-1 (or the pseudogene TRBV3-2) to TRBJ2-2, with 8 bases that match TRBD2. With V trimmed by 1 base and J by 2 bases, 3 bases remained unmatched. Germline V gives CDR1 LGHDT, CDR2 YNNKEL (reference sequence). The CDR3 loop spans 16 amino acids. This CDR3 reads CASSQGRGGNTGELFF. The CDR3 coding sequence is TGTGCCAGCAGCCAAGGACGGGGGGGAAACACCGGGGAGCTGTTTTTT.

The J gene is TRBJ2-1, the V gene TRBV3-1 (or the pseudogene TRBV3-2), with 9 positions matching TRBD1. J was trimmed by 4 bases and V by 4 bases; bases with no gene match: 5. The CDR3 length is 15 residues. The germline CDR1 and CDR2 sequences are LGHDT and YNNKEL (reference sequence). The CDR3 loop is CASSPPGTGYNEQFF. The CDR3 DNA reads as TGTGCCAGCAGCCCTCCCGGGACAGGGTACAATGAGCAGTTCTTC.

The rearrangement joins TRBV6-5 to TRBJ1-2; D call uncertain. Germline values: CDR1 MNHEY, CDR2 SVGAGI. The V and J ends lost 6 bases and 3 bases respectively, with 14 bases between them. The CDR3 runs to 14 residues. The CDR3 here is CASSPREADYGYTF. CDR3 nucleotide sequence: TGTGCCAGCAGCCCCCGGGAAGCTGACTATGGCTACACCTTC.

This rearrangement joins TRBV29-1 to TRBJ2-3, with 11 bases matching TRBD2. With V trimmed by 6 bases and J by 0 bases, 2 bases remained unmatched. The CDR3 sequence is 14 residues long. CDR1 and CDR2 from the germline V gene are SQVTM and ANQGSEA. The CDR3, as DNA: TGCAGCGTGCTAGCGGGGGGTAGCACAGATACGCAGTATTTT. Translating gives CSVLAGGSTDTQYF.

This clone was detected only a few times. This CDR3 is also generated by other DNA sequences in the sample. V gene TRBV2 combines with J gene TRBJ1-1; TRBD1 is a possible D gene (5 bases). The V and J ends lost 3 bases and 4 bases respectively, with 9 bases between them. This CDR3 spans 13 amino acids. The germline gives CDR1 SNHLY, CDR2 FYNNEI. This CDR3 is CASSEVGGTEAFF. CDR3 DNA: TGTGCCAGCAGTGAGGTGGGGGGCACTGAAGCTTTCTTT.

This clone was seen only a few times. This chain joins TRBV24-1 and TRBJ2-3, with 8 bases lining up with TRBD2. The CDR3 is made up of 17 amino acids. Unmatched junction bases numbered 12, after V lost 3 bases and J lost 5 bases. Germline CDR1 and CDR2: KGHDR and SFDVKD. The CDR3 DNA follows: TGTGCCACCAGTGATCGGCCGGGACTAGACGGAGGAGATACGCAGTATTTT. Translated, it gives CATSDRPGLDGGDTQYF.

This chain joins TRBV9 and TRBJ2-3; 9 bases agree with TRBD2. After removal of 3 bases from V and 1 base from J, the junction contained 3 bases not matched to a gene. The CDR3 is 15 residues long. The germline gives CDR1 SGDLS, CDR2 YYNGEE. CDR3 bases: TGTGCCAGCAGCGCTGCGGGGGGGGGCACAGATACGCAGTATTTT. Its protein is CASSAAGGGTDTQYF.

Only a few counts were recorded for this clone. The chain uses TRBV7-2 and TRBJ1-4, with TRBD1 identical over 8 bases. The CDR3 consists of 17 residues. V was clipped by 2 bases and J by 4 bases; unmatched bases: 9. In germline, CDR1 is SGHTA, CDR2 FQGNSA. The CDR3 region is CASSLNAPTGGNEKLFF. The CDR3 nucleotides read TGTGCCAGCAGCTTAAATGCCCCAACAGGGGGTAATGAAAAACTGTTTTTT. The full variable domain, completed using reference TRBV7-2 and TRBJ1-4, is GAGVSQSPSNKVTEKGKDVELRCDPISGHTALYWYRQSLGQGLEFLIYFQGNSAPDKSGLPSDRFSAERTGGSVSTLTIQRTQQEDSAVYLCASSLNAPTGGNEKLFFGSGTQLSVL.

This chain connects TRBV6-5 to TRBJ1-1; TRBD1 matches 7 bases. The J segment lost 4 bases and the V segment lost 9 bases, leaving 2 bases of the junction unmatched. The CDR3 covers 11 residues. CDR1 and CDR2 from the germline V gene are MNHEY and SVGAGI. The DNA for the CDR3 is TGTGCCAGTCGGGACAGCACTGAAGCTTTCTTT. This codes for CASRDSTEAFF.

The chain is built from TRBV7-6 and TRBJ2-5, with 8 bases that match TRBD2. CDR3 length: 16 amino acids. The germline gives CDR1 SGHVS, CDR2 FNYEAQ. V shed 2 bases, J shed 4 bases, and the junction held 9 bases outside the gene matches. CDR3 in DNA: TGTGCCAGCAGCTTAAACGGGGGGGGACGATCAGAGACCCAGTACTTC. Protein product: CASSLNGGGRSETQYF.

This clone was found a few times. The V gene is TRBV5-1, the J gene TRBJ1-4, with 7 bases that match TRBD1. CDR3 length: 16 amino acids. The germline V gene has CDR1 SGHRS and CDR2 YFSETQ. With V trimmed by 4 bases and J by 0 bases, 6 bases remained unmatched. CDR3 coding DNA: TGCGCCAGCAGCACAGGACAGGCAACAACTAATGAAAAACTGTTTTTT. It codes for CASSTGQATTNEKLFF.

The genes are TRBV7-8 and TRBJ1-5; TRBD1 agrees at 10 bases. CDR3 length: 13 amino acids. V was pared by 8 bases and J by 6 bases, with 4 bases of the junction left unmatched. Germline CDR1 reads SGHVS; CDR2 reads FQNEAQ. The CDR3, as DNA: TGTGCCAGCGGGACAGGGGAACGTCAGCCCCAGCATTTT. Encoded protein: CASGTGERQPQHF.

The rearrangement uses TRBV10-1 and TRBJ1-1, with D possibly being TRBD1 (5 bases). The ends were cut back, 2 bases at V and 7 bases at J, with 20 bases in the middle. This CDR3 contains 16 residues. Germline values: CDR1 WNHNN, CDR2 SYGVQD (reference sequence). Here the CDR3 reads CASSEVPGVNRLEAFF. The CDR3 bases are TGCGCCAGCAGTGAGGTGCCGGGGGTGAACAGACTTGAAGCTTTCTTT.

J is TRBJ1-2 and V is TRBV10-3; 8 bases agree with TRBD1. V lost 6 bases and J lost 8; bases outside the gene matches: 5. The germline CDR1 and CDR2 sequences are ENHRY and SYGVKD. CDR3 length equals 12 residues. CDR3 nucleotide sequence: TGTGCCATCAGCCCGACAGGGGACGGCTACACCTTC. This codes for CAISPTGDGYTF.

The gene calls are TRBV12-3 or TRBV12-4 and TRBJ1-2, with 8 bases lining up with TRBD1. The V segment lost 5 bases and the J segment 4 bases; nucleotides outside the gene matches: 3. The CDR3 is 13 amino acids. Here the CDR3 DNA reads TGTGCCAGCAGTACGGACAGGGTCTATGGCTACACCTTC. Amino acids: CASSTDRVYGYTF.